This entry lists 20 T cell receptor beta chains sequenced from one sample in a study of blood T cell repertoires in COVID-19. Data came from immunoSEQ multiplex PCR; TCRdb stores just in-frame clones and leaves some out. The sample consists of tens of thousands of clones, roughly 91% of them appearing once. The sequenced material came from peripheral blood. These receptors originate from an elderly woman with active COVID-19.

The chain combines TRBV28 with TRBJ2-2; D is ambiguous. This CDR3 contains 15 residues. CDR1 is MDHEN, CDR2 SYDVKM, per germline. Trimming removed 1 base from V and 1 base from J, with 7 bases in between. The CDR3 loop reads CASSLYIVNTGELFF. The CDR3 DNA follows: TGTGCCAGCAGTTTATATATAGTGAACACCGGGGAGCTGTTTTTT.

The chain's CDR3 is CASSHPPTLNTEAFF. The CDR3 DNA sequence: TGTGCCAGCAGCCACCCGCCCACATTGAACACTGAAGCTTTCTTT. V and J are TRBV3-1 (or the pseudogene TRBV3-2) and TRBJ1-1; no clear D. The CDR3 has 15 amino acids. Germline V gene data show CDR1 as LGHDT and CDR2 as YNNKEL (reference sequence). Trimming removed 3 bases at V and 0 bases at J, with 11 bases between.

The V and J genes are TRBV27 and TRBJ2-7; D possibly corresponds to TRBD2 (5 bases). The CDR3 totals 14 residues. The ends were cut back, 6 bases at V and 4 bases at J, with 16 bases in the middle. The germline V gene has CDR1 MNHEY and CDR2 SMNVEV (reference sequence). The CDR3 bases are TGTGCCAGCAGCCCCGGGAACAGATATTACGAGCAGTACTTC. It codes for CASSPGNRYYEQYF.

The chain recombines TRBV29-1 with TRBJ2-7, with a possible D match to TRBD1 (6 bases). Trimming took off 7 bases at V and 3 bases at J, with 16 bases between the two ends. CDR3 length: 13 amino acids. Germline V CDR1 and CDR2: SQVTM, ANQGSEA. For the CDR3, the DNA is TGCAGCGCTATGACAGGAAGGAGCTACGAGCAGTACTTC. Protein sequence: CSAMTGRSYEQYF.

V and J are TRBV27 and TRBJ2-1, with 13 positions matching TRBD2. The germline gives CDR1 MNHEY, CDR2 SMNVEV (reference sequence). The CDR3 consists of 14 residues. V was clipped by 5 bases and J by 10 bases; unmatched bases: 5. This chain's CDR3 is CASSLLGLAGEQFF. Here the CDR3 DNA reads TGTGCCAGCAGTCTCCTGGGACTAGCGGGAGAGCAGTTCTTC.

This chain uses TRBV4-2 with TRBJ2-2; perhaps TRBD2 as D (6 bases). Germline-derived CDR1 and CDR2 are LGHNA and YNFKEQ. Trimming shortened V by 1 base and J by 4 bases, and 13 bases separated the two germline ends. This CDR3 region has 16 residues. Here the CDR3 DNA reads TGTGCCAGCAGCCAAGTTCCGGGAGATCTCACCGGGGAGCTGTTTTTT. The encoded protein is CASSQVPGDLTGELFF.

The V gene is TRBV4-3, the J gene TRBJ2-7; 7 bases align to TRBD1. The CDR3 contains 16 residues. CDR1 is LGHNA and CDR2 is YSLEER in the germline V gene. Unmatched junction bases numbered 8, after V lost 0 bases and J lost 3 bases. The CDR3 protein is CASSQDRTGAYYEQYF. The CDR3 region has the DNA TGCGCCAGCAGCCAAGATAGAACAGGGGCCTACTACGAGCAGTACTTC.

CDR3 bases: TGTGCCACCCGGTCTCGGGTGGGTATAGAGGTAGGCAATCAGCCCCAGCATTTT. Its protein product is CATRSRVGIEVGNQPQHF. The V and J genes are TRBV11-3 and TRBJ1-5; the D is unclear. Trimming left V 10 bases short and J 2 bases short, with 27 bases between. This CDR3 comprises 18 residues. CDR1 and CDR2 from the germline V gene are SGHNT and YENEEA.

The chain has TRBV29-1 and TRBJ1-2; D is ambiguous. This CDR3 is 14 amino acids long. Germline lookup yields CDR1 SQVTM and CDR2 ANQGSEA. The V end lost 0 bases, the J end lost 8 bases, and 16 bases lay between the germline ends. CDR3 protein: CSVEEGSFAIGYTF. CDR3 sequence (DNA): TGCAGCGTTGAAGAGGGCAGTTTCGCGATCGGCTACACCTTC.

This chain joins TRBV27 and TRBJ1-5; 7 bases agree with TRBD1. This CDR3 has 14 amino acids. CDR1 and CDR2 from the germline V gene are MNHEY and SMNVEV (reference sequence). Germline trimming cut 3 bases from V and 4 bases from J; bases unmatched to any gene: 3. The CDR3 region is CASSLFRGNQPQHF. In DNA form, the CDR3 reads TGTGCCAGCAGTTTGTTCAGGGGGAATCAGCCCCAGCATTTT.

The rearrangement uses TRBV20-1 and TRBJ2-5; D gene uncertain. Trimming cost V 6 bases and J 5 bases, with 10 bases left between them. The length of the CDR3 is 11 residues. Germline values: CDR1 DFQATT, CDR2 SNEGSKA (reference sequence). CDR3 protein: CSAYPGETQYF. CDR3 in DNA: TGCAGTGCGTACCCCGGGGAGACCCAGTACTTC.

The chain uses TRBV6-2 or TRBV6-3 and TRBJ2-4; 10 bases align to TRBD1. In germline, CDR1 is MNHEY, CDR2 SVGEGT. CDR3 length equals 17 residues. The V segment lost 8 bases and the J segment 0 bases; nucleotides outside the gene matches: 10. DNA for the CDR3: TGTGCCAGCCGCCCCGGACAGGGGGACTTAGCCAAAAACATTCAGTACTTC. Its translation is CASRPGQGDLAKNIQYF.

The chain couples TRBV5-1 to TRBJ2-6; tentative D call: TRBD2 (5 bases). Germline V gene data show CDR1 as SGHRS and CDR2 as YFSETQ. Trimming removed 7 bases from V and 0 bases from J, with 8 bases in between. This CDR3 comprises 14 residues. The CDR3 nucleotides are TGCGCCAGCCAAGGACTCTCTGGGGCCAACGTCCTGACTTTC. Translating gives CASQGLSGANVLTF.

This chain connects TRBV7-3 to TRBJ2-5, with D possibly TRBD2 on 6 matching bases. Trimming took 3 bases from V and 5 from J, leaving 13 bases between them. The CDR3 is made up of 14 amino acids. Germline values: CDR1 SGHTA, CDR2 FQGTGA. The CDR3 coding sequence is TGTGCCAGCAGCTTCGGAGGGCTTGGGGAGACCCAGTACTTC. This translates into CASSFGGLGETQYF.

This clone was detected only once. V gene TRBV28 combines with J gene TRBJ1-5; TRBD1 matches 7 bases. With V trimmed by 4 bases and J by 7 bases, 7 bases remained unmatched. The germline V gene has CDR1 MDHEN and CDR2 SYDVKM. CDR3 size: 14 residues. The CDR3 here is CASSSRGRRQPQHF. For the CDR3, the DNA is TGTGCCAGCAGTTCAAGGGGGCGTAGACAGCCCCAGCATTTT.

The rearrangement uses TRBV21-1 and TRBJ1-5; the tabulated D call, TRBD1, remains unverified against the DNA. TRBV21-1 represents a pseudogene. This CDR3 has 16 residues. The CDR3 sequence: CASSKVFQGRRQPQHF. As DNA, the CDR3 is TGTGCCAGCAGCAAAGTTTTTCAGGGTAGACGTCAGCCCCAGCATTTT.

J is TRBJ2-1 and V is TRBV12-3 or TRBV12-4; D gene uncertain. The CDR3 contains 13 residues. Trimming stripped 3 bases from V and 4 bases from J, with 7 bases between. This CDR3 reads CASSLNSYNEQFF. The CDR3 DNA sequence: TGTGCCAGCAGTTTGAACAGTTACAATGAGCAGTTCTTC.

The chain is built from TRBV19 and TRBJ2-3, with D unclear. The CDR3 contains 14 residues. Per germline, CDR1 LNHDA and CDR2 SQIVND (reference sequence). Trimming left V 5 bases short and J 0 bases short, with 9 bases between. CDR3 in amino acids: CASSAVVSTDTQYF. In DNA form, the CDR3 reads TGTGCCAGTAGTGCGGTAGTCAGCACAGATACGCAGTATTTT.

The chain has TRBV29-1 and TRBJ2-3; tentative D call: TRBD1 (5 bases). V lost 7 bases, J lost 1 base, and 15 bases lay in between. The CDR3 consists of 14 residues. The germline gives CDR1 SQVTM, CDR2 ANQGSEA. The CDR3 loop is CSGQGLWGTDTQYF. CDR3 DNA sequence: TGCAGCGGTCAGGGTTTGTGGGGCACAGATACGCAGTATTTT.

The V and J genes are TRBV21-1 and TRBJ2-4; the table names TRBD2, a call not compared with the DNA. TRBV21-1 corresponds to a pseudogene. The CDR3 covers 19 residues. The CDR3 sequence is CASSKGWAGGLFPKNIQYF. DNA for the CDR3: TGTGCCAGCAGCAAAGGTTGGGCGGGAGGTCTCTTTCCCAAAAACATTCAGTACTTC.